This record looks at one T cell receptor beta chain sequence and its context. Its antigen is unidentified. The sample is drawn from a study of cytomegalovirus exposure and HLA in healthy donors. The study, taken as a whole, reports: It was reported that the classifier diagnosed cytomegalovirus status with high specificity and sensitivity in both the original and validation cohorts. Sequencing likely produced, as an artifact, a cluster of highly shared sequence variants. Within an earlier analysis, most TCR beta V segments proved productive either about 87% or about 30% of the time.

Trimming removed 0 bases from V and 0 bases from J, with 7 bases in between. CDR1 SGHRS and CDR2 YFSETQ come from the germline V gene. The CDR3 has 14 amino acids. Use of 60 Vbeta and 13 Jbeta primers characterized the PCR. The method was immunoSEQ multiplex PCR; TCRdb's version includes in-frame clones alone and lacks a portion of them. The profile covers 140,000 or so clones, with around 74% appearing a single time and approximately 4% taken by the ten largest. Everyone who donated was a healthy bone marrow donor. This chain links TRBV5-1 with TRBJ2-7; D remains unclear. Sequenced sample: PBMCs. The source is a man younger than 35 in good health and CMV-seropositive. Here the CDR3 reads CASSLAHGSYEQYF. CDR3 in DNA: TGCGCCAGCAGCTTGGCCCACGGCTCCTACGAGCAGTACTTC.